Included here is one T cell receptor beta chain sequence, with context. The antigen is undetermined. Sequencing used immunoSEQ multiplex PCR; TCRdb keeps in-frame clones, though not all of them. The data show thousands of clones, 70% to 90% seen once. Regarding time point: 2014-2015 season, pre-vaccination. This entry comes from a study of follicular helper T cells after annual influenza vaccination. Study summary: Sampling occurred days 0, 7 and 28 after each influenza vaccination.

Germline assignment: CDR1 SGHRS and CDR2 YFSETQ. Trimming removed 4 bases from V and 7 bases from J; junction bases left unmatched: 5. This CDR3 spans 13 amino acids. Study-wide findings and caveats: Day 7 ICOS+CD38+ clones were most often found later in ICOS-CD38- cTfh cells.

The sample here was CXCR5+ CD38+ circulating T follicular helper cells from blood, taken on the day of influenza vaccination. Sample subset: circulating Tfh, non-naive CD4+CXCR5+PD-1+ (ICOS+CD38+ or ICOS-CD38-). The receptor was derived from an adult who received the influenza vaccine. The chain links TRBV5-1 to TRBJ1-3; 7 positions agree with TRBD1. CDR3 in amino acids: CASSNEGANTIYF. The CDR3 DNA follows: TGCGCCAGCAGCAATGAGGGGGCTAACACCATATATTTT. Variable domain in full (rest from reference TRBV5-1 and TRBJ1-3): KAGVTQTPRYLIKTRGQQVTLSCSPISGHRSVSWYQQTPGQGLQFLFEYFSETQRNKGNFPGRFSGRQFSNSRSEMNVSTLELGDSALYLCASSNEGANTIYFGEGSWLTVV.